A selection of T cell receptor beta chains follows, all from one sample in a study of OX40 agonist ivuxolimab in advanced cancers. Sequencing was performed with immunoSEQ multiplex PCR; in TCRdb, only in-frame clones are kept and a portion is missing. The data show tens of thousands of clones, 75% to 90% seen once. Sequencing was performed on CD4+ or CD8+ T cells sorted from blood, taken in a trial of the OX40 agonist ivuxolimab. All receptors derive from an adult with an advanced solid tumor such as melanoma, head and neck, liver or kidney cancer. Both conserved end residues are part of each CDR3. Each record gives: clone size, J gene, V gene, D gene, CDR3 protein, CDR3 DNA. D genes are given only for firm matches. The size entry is marked missing in some rows and otherwise reads once, few, many or a size class.

NA,TRBJ1-5,TRBV10-3,NA,CAISEYLGGGDQPQHF,TGTGCCATCAGTGAGTACCTGGGGGGGGGCGATCAGCCCCAGCATTTT
NA,TRBJ2-7,TRBV25-1,NA,CARCVRPYEQYF,TGTGCCAGGTGTGTCAGACCCTACGAGCAGTACTTC
few,TRBJ2-7,TRBV6-6,NA,CASSYPGSSYEQYF,TGTGCCAGCAGTTACCCGGGGTCATCCTACGAGCAGTACTTC
NA,TRBJ2-7,TRBV2,NA,CASLYSSEQYF,TGTGCCAGCTTATACAGCAGCGAGCAGTACTTC
NA,TRBJ2-2,TRBV28,TRBD2,CASSPIYATSGRVNTGELFF,TGTGCCAGCAGTCCGATTTACGCTACTAGCGGGAGAGTCAACACCGGGGAGCTGTTTTTT
NA,TRBJ2-7,TRBV5-1,NA,CASSLWGSDEQYF,TGCGCCAGCAGCTTGTGGGGTAGCGACGAGCAGTACTTC
NA,TRBJ2-5,TRBV10-3,TRBD2,CAIRASGGGETQYF,TGTGCCATCAGGGCTAGCGGGGGGGGAGAGACCCAGTACTTC
NA,TRBJ1-4,TRBV28,NA,CASSRQEKLFF,TGTGCCAGCAGTAGACAGGAAAAACTGTTTTTT
NA,TRBJ2-6,TRBV2,NA,CASRLSFSGANVLTF,TGTGCCAGCCGGTTAAGTTTCTCTGGGGCCAACGTCCTGACTTTC
NA,TRBJ2-1,TRBV25-1,NA,CASSKPSGYFF,TGTGCCAGCAGTAAACCCAGTGGGTATTTCTTC
NA,TRBJ1-5,TRBV5-1,NA,CASSLAPYQPQHF,TGCGCCAGCAGCTTGGCCCCTTATCAGCCCCAGCATTTT
NA,TRBJ2-2,TRBV19,TRBD1,CASSDRGPGELFF,TGTGCCAGTAGTGACAGGGGGCCCGGGGAGCTGTTTTTT
NA,TRBJ2-7,TRBV28,TRBD2,CASSLVAGGYEQYF,TGTGCCAGCAGTTTAGTCGCGGGAGGCTACGAGCAGTACTTC
NA,TRBJ2-2,TRBV19,TRBD1,CASSFDRGGPNTGELFF,TGTGCCAGTAGCTTTGACAGGGGGGGGCCGAACACCGGGGAGCTGTTTTTT
NA,TRBJ1-1,TRBV10-3,NA,CAISQLPFRGTENTEAFF,TGTGCCATCAGTCAGCTCCCCTTCAGGGGTACGGAGAACACTGAAGCTTTCTTT
NA,TRBJ1-1,TRBV5-1,TRBD1,CASSRALGQGGTEAFF,TGCGCCAGCAGCCGAGCATTGGGACAGGGAGGCACTGAAGCTTTCTTT
NA,TRBJ1-5,TRBV15,NA,CATSRDPTVNQPQHF,TGTGCCACCAGCAGAGACCCCACAGTCAATCAGCCCCAGCATTTT
NA,TRBJ2-3,TRBV27,NA,CASSFRALRTDTQYF,TGTGCCAGCAGCTTTAGGGCTCTTCGCACAGATACGCAGTATTTT
once,TRBJ2-3,TRBV5-1,TRBD2,CASSLGSGSVTDTQYF,TGCGCCAGCAGCTTGGGAAGCGGGAGTGTCACAGATACGCAGTATTTT
NA,TRBJ1-6,TRBV5-1,NA,CASSLTGNNSPLHF,TGCGCCAGCAGCCTTACAGGGAATAATTCACCCCTCCACTTT